The T cell receptor (beta chain) described here comes from a study of T cell repertoires in cytomegalovirus infection. As for the study in general: Both a matching HLA type and CMV infection were indicated by public TCR beta signatures. Study findings and constraints: There were HLA-C-restricted CMV-specific TCR beta clonotypes dominating the ex vivo response. Carriers of CMV and the relevant HLA type were discriminated by public TCR beta frequency.

Via MiXCR, TCRdb re-called the reads, giving one row per CDR3 protein. The sample includes fewer than 200,000 distinct CDR3 sequences, around 14% of them seen just once. The table lists this clonotype with many counts. Its antigen remains unknown. V trimming: 5 bases; J trimming: 7 bases; junction bases outside the gene matches: 11. This CDR3 has 15 residues. Per the germline V gene, CDR1 is MDHEN and CDR2 is SYDVKM. This chain links TRBV28 with TRBJ1-5; 7 bases are shared with TRBD1. Input material: PBMCs. This receptor was obtained from a human donor in good health (CMV status not recorded). Some clones in this sample may be carry-over from other donors' samples. CDR3 protein: CASSPGDRLSQPQHF. Here the CDR3 DNA reads TGTGCCAGCAGTCCGGGGGACAGACTAAGCCAGCCCCAGCATTTT.